These 12 T cell receptor beta chains were all obtained from the same sample, sequenced in a study of blood T cell repertoires in COVID-19. Repertoires were generated with immunoSEQ multiplex PCR, while TCRdb's copy carries only in-frame clones and drops some. The sample contains 150,000 to 200,000 clones, about 85% of which appear only once. Source material: peripheral blood. Source of these receptors: a woman in her 30s with active or convalescent COVID-19.

The chain links TRBV5-6 to TRBJ1-1; tentative D call: TRBD1 (5 bases). Trimming took off 4 bases at V and 0 bases at J, with 13 bases between the two ends. This CDR3 comprises 15 residues. Germline lookup yields CDR1 SGHDT and CDR2 YYEEEE. The CDR3 spells CASSRDSHMNTEAFF. CDR3 in DNA: TGTGCCAGCAGCAGAGACAGCCACATGAACACTGAAGCTTTCTTT. The full variable domain, its missing parts supplied by reference TRBV5-6 and TRBJ1-1, is DAGVTQSPTHLIKTRGQQVTLRCSPKSGHDTVSWYQQALGQGPQFIFQYYEEEERQRGNFPDRFSGHQFPNYSSELNVNALLLGDSALYLCASSRDSHMNTEAFFGQGTRLTVV.

The chain employs TRBV28 and TRBJ2-7; 11 bases map to TRBD2. This CDR3 is built from 16 residues. Trimming at V came to 4 bases and at J to 3 bases, leaving 8 bases not matched to a gene. Germline V CDR1 and CDR2: MDHEN, SYDVKM. CDR3 amino acids: CASSSRSSGRSYEQYF. The CDR3, as DNA: TGTGCCAGCAGTTCAAGATCTAGCGGGAGGAGCTACGAGCAGTACTTC.

The chain recombines TRBV6-1 with TRBJ1-6; 7 nucleotides agree with TRBD1. J lost 0 bases, V lost 4 bases, and 9 bases had no gene match. The germline V gene has CDR1 MNHNS and CDR2 SASEGT. The length of the CDR3 is 18 residues. CDR3 in amino acids: CASSVQTGTSSYNSPLHF. The CDR3 DNA reads TGTGCCAGCAGTGTCCAGACAGGGACTAGCTCCTATAATTCACCCCTCCACTTT.

This clone was picked up one time. The chain recombines TRBV7-9 with TRBJ2-1; TRBD2 aligns across 13 bases. The junction had 14 bases not matched to a gene; V was cut back by 7 bases and J by 8 bases. Germline CDR1 is SEHNR and CDR2 is FQNEAQ (reference sequence). The CDR3 runs 17 residues. The CDR3 sequence: CASTPLGLAGILDEQFF. The CDR3 DNA reads TGTGCCAGCACCCCCCTGGGACTAGCGGGAATACTTGATGAGCAGTTCTTC.

The CDR3: CASSFSGSTYEQYF. In nucleotides, the CDR3 is TGTGCCAGCAGCTTCTCCGGGAGTACTTACGAGCAGTACTTC. The chain combines TRBV5-4 with TRBJ2-7; D might be TRBD2 (6 bases). The CDR3 sequence is 14 residues long. Trimming shortened V by 2 bases and J by 4 bases, and 13 bases separated the two germline ends. Germline CDR1 and CDR2: SGHNT and YYREEE (reference sequence).

The V gene is TRBV2, the J gene TRBJ2-2; 10 nucleotides line up with TRBD2. J lost 4 bases, V lost 6 bases, and 2 bases had no gene match. The CDR3 contains 14 residues. Germline V CDR1 and CDR2: SNHLY, FYNNEI. This CDR3 reads CASRVAGGTGELFF. The CDR3 DNA follows: TGTGCCAGCAGAGTAGCGGGAGGCACCGGGGAGCTGTTTTTT.

V is TRBV12-3 or TRBV12-4 and J is TRBJ2-1; unclear D gene. Between the trimmed V and J ends, which lost 2 bases and 6 bases, there was a span of 8 bases. This CDR3 spans 13 amino acids. The CDR3, as DNA: TGTGCCAGCAGTTTACTTGCGGCCAATGAGCAGTTCTTC. This codes for CASSLLAANEQFF.

Only a few counts were recorded for this clone. This chain joins TRBV19 and TRBJ2-3; 10 bases agree with TRBD1. The CDR3 is 15 amino acids. Trimming cost V 4 bases and J 1 base; bases outside gene matches: 2. Looked up from germline, CDR1 is LNHDA and CDR2 is SQIVND (reference sequence). The CDR3 region is CASSRGQGGTDTQYF. DNA of the CDR3: TGTGCCAGTAGTAGAGGACAGGGGGGCACAGATACGCAGTATTTT.

The chain combines TRBV19 with TRBJ1-5; TRBD1 aligns across 7 bases. There are 14 residues in the CDR3. Germline CDR1 LNHDA, CDR2 SQIVND (reference sequence). Unmatched junction bases numbered 5, after V lost 3 bases and J lost 6 bases. CDR3 in DNA: TGTGCCAGTAGTATTGAGGGGGCCCGTCAGCCCCAGCATTTT. It specifies CASSIEGARQPQHF. Complete variable domain (other parts from reference TRBV19 and TRBJ1-5): DGGITQSPKYLFRKEGQNVTLSCEQNLNHDAMYWYRQDPGQGLRLIYYSQIVNDFQKGDIAEGYSVSREKKESFPLTVTSAQKNPTAFYLCASSIEGARQPQHFGDGTRLSIL.

This clone was detected once. The chain employs TRBV4-2 and TRBJ2-5; 10 positions agree with TRBD1. The CDR3 runs 16 residues. Germline V CDR1 and CDR2: LGHNA, YNFKEQ. Losses at the gene ends were 4 bases for V and 5 bases for J; bases not matched to a gene: 10. The CDR3 DNA follows: TGTGCCAGCAGCCTCGACGGGGGGACAGGGGTCGAGACCCAGTACTTC. Its protein is CASSLDGGTGVETQYF.

In this sample, this clone turned up many times. The rearrangement uses TRBV2 and TRBJ2-7, with TRBD2 identical over 9 bases. This CDR3 is built from 14 residues. Per the germline V gene, CDR1 is SNHLY and CDR2 is FYNNEI. V was pared by 5 bases and J by 3 bases, with 5 bases of the junction left unmatched. The CDR3 sequence is CASSRRLADYEQYF. As DNA, the CDR3 is TGTGCCAGCAGTCGCCGACTAGCGGACTACGAGCAGTACTTC. Full variable domain (missing parts from reference TRBV2 and TRBJ2-7): EPEVTQTPSHQVTQMGQEVILRCVPISNHLYFYWYRQILGQKVEFLVSFYNNEISEKSEIFDDQFSVERPDGSNFTLKIRSTKLEDSAMYFCASSRRLADYEQYFGPGTRLTVT.

The chain uses TRBV9 and TRBJ2-7; 12 bases line up with TRBD2. Germline trimming cut 7 bases from V and 6 bases from J; bases unmatched to any gene: 8. The CDR3 has 14 residues. Germline assignment: CDR1 SGDLS and CDR2 YYNGEE. CDR3 loop: CASSSGRALGEQYF. CDR3 nucleotide sequence: TGTGCCAGCTCTAGCGGGAGGGCCCTTGGCGAGCAGTACTTC.